One T cell receptor beta chain is described in this entry. Measured with immunoSEQ multiplex PCR; TCRdb has only the in-frame clones, and not every one. The table lists tens of thousands of clones, about 91% of them singletons, with 1% to 1.5% in the top ten. This entry is derived from a study of cytomegalovirus exposure and HLA in healthy donors. With 6 bases removed from V and 3 bases from J, the gap between germline ends came to 9 bases. CDR3 length equals 12 residues. The germline gives CDR1 MDHEN, CDR2 SYDVKM. The gene calls are TRBV28 and TRBJ2-7; TRBD1 is a possible D gene (5 bases). The sequence derives from a woman under 30 in good health and CMV-seronegative. Sequenced input: PBMCs. The CDR3 loop reads CASRTVGYEQYF. The CDR3 nucleotides are TGTGCCAGCAGGACAGTAGGCTACGAGCAGTACTTC.